The sample holds a few counts of the clone carrying this T cell receptor (beta chain). The data are from a study of beta chain features in type 1 diabetes. The authors sorted CD4+ naive, central memory, regulatory and stem cell-like memory cells via CD45RO/CCR7/CD25/CD127/CD95/CD27. Expressed TCRB transcripts got sequenced, as all isolated RNA was reverse transcribed. Sequencing of naive, central memory and regulatory T cell samples gave an average of approximately 3.8 million reads. Using immunoSEQ multiplex PCR, the repertoire was profiled, and TCRdb retains in-frame clones only, with some absent. The top ten hold nearly 0.65% of the sample, which has 150,000 to 170,000 clones, about 8.5% seen once. The length of the CDR3 is 14 residues. Germline V CDR1 and CDR2: LNHDA, SQIVND (reference sequence). The trim removed 4 bases at V and 8 bases at J, leaving 7 bases unmatched.

The clonotype was recovered from a man between 18 and 35 years old in good health. The specimen was central memory CD4+ T cells from blood. The chain carries TRBV19 and TRBJ1-4; TRBD1 agrees at 7 bases. Written as DNA, the CDR3 is TGTGCCAGTAGTACAACAGGGGTTGGAGAAAAACTGTTTTTT. It codes for CASSTTGVGEKLFF.